In its sample, the clone carrying this TCR beta chain was seen a few times. The data are from a study of identical twins. A universal primer site was incorporated via template switching, and the cDNA contained unique molecular identifiers. In TCRdb, the 5' RACE reads were re-called with MiXCR into one record per CDR3 protein. The repertoire includes 690,000 or so distinct CDR3 sequences, less than 7% of them detected once, and approximately 2% sits in the top ten. Germline values: CDR1 MGHRA, CDR2 YSYEKL. Trimming shortened V by 4 bases and J by 0 bases, and 10 bases separated the two germline ends. The CDR3 is 16 residues long.

Material for sequencing was naive T cells sorted from blood. The receptor's source is a man aged 18-30 years in good health. The genes are TRBV4-1 and TRBJ1-6; D remains unclear. CDR3 loop: CASSPGRGSYNSPLHF. The CDR3 nucleotides read TGCGCCAGCAGCCCCGGTCGGGGCTCCTATAATTCACCCCTCCACTTT.